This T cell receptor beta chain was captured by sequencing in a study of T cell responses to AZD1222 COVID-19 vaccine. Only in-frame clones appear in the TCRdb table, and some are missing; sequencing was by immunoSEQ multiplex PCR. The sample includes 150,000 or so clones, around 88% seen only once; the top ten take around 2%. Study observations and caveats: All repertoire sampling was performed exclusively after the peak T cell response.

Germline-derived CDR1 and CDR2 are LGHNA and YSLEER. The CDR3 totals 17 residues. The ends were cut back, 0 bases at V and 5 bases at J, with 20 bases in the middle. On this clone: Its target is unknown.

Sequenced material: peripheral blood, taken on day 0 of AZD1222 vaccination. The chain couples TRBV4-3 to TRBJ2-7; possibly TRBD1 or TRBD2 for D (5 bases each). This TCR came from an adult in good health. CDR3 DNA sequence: TGCGCCAGCAGCCAAGATAGGGGTCGGCGGGCCTGGGACGAGCAGTACTTC. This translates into CASSQDRGRRAWDEQYF.